A single sample gave rise to the 8 T cell receptor beta chains below, sequenced in a study of radiation and T cells in renal cell carcinoma. The table came from immunoSEQ multiplex PCR; TCRdb's copy has only in-frame clones and leaves some out. The sample consists of about 95,000 clones, 75% to 90% of them appearing once. Described time point: baseline pretreatment blood. Regarding treatment: 15 Gy SBRT to primary tumor, nephrectomy 4 weeks later. The sequencing here drew on blood, taken from a patient whose treatment included radiotherapy and nephrectomy. Source of these receptors: a man aged 45-60 years with renal cell carcinoma.

CDR3 DNA sequence: TGCAGTGCTAGATCGGGTACTGAAGCTTTCTTT. It specifies CSARSGTEAFF. The V call is TRBV20-1, the J call TRBJ1-1; D is unclear. The CDR3 has 11 amino acids. V was trimmed by 2 bases and J by 5 bases, leaving 6 bases between them. Germline-derived CDR1 and CDR2 are DFQATT and SNEGSKA (reference sequence).

The chain employs TRBV10-3 and TRBJ2-7; 10 bases agree with TRBD2. Germline V gene lookup returns CDR1 ENHRY and CDR2 SYGVKD. The length of the CDR3 is 13 residues. The V segment lost 5 bases and the J segment 5 bases; nucleotides outside the gene matches: 3. CDR3 in amino acids: CAISSGRGNEQYF. The CDR3 bases are TGTGCCATCAGTAGCGGGAGGGGCAACGAGCAGTACTTC.

The CDR3 loop is CASSVAERGFYNEQFF. CDR3 coding DNA: TGTGCCAGCAGCGTAGCCGAGCGGGGGTTTTACAATGAGCAGTTCTTC. The J gene is TRBJ2-1, the V gene TRBV9, with 8 positions matching TRBD2. The CDR3 runs 16 residues. The junction had 6 bases not matched to a gene; V was cut back by 0 bases and J by 4 bases. Germline CDR1 SGDLS, CDR2 YYNGEE. The whole variable domain, filled in from reference TRBV9 and TRBJ2-1, reads DSGVTQTPKHLITATGQRVTLRCSPRSGDLSVYWYQQSLDQGLQFLIQYYNGEERAKGNILERFSAQQFPDLHSELNLSSLELGDSALYFCASSVAERGFYNEQFFGPGTRLTVL.

The chain uses TRBV11-2 and TRBJ2-7; 9 bases agree with TRBD2. Germline V lookup: CDR1 SGHAT, CDR2 FQNNGV. The CDR3 is 15 residues long. V gave up 5 bases and J gave up 6 bases; unmatched junction bases: 11. CDR3 coding DNA: TGTGCCAGCAGCCCTCTAGCGGGACAGTCCGGCGAGCAGTACTTC. Its translation: CASSPLAGQSGEQYF.

The chain recombines TRBV5-1 with TRBJ1-2; 8 bases are shared with TRBD1. CDR1 is SGHRS, CDR2 YFSETQ, per germline. Unmatched junction bases numbered 6, after V lost 1 base and J lost 7 bases. The CDR3 loop spans 14 amino acids. CDR3 in amino acids: CASSLNGQGGGYTF. Written as DNA, the CDR3 is TGCGCCAGCAGCTTGAATGGACAGGGCGGTGGCTACACCTTC. Using reference TRBV5-1 and TRBJ1-2 for the parts outside the CDR3, the full variable domain is KAGVTQTPRYLIKTRGQQVTLSCSPISGHRSVSWYQQTPGQGLQFLFEYFSETQRNKGNFPGRFSGRQFSNSRSEMNVSTLELGDSALYLCASSLNGQGGGYTFGSGTRLTVV.

V usage is TRBV7-3 and J usage is TRBJ2-5, with D possibly matching TRBD2 (5 bases). The CDR3 consists of 14 residues. The V end lost 5 bases, the J end lost 4 bases, and 14 bases lay between the germline ends. The V gene's germline CDR1 is SGHTA and CDR2 FQGTGA. The CDR3 DNA is TGTGCCAGCAGCCCCAGAGGGTTAGGAGAGACCCAGTACTTC. Translated, it gives CASSPRGLGETQYF.

This clone has just a few counts. This sequence joins TRBV14 and TRBJ2-6, with D unresolved. V lost 1 base, J lost 0 bases, and 4 bases lay in between. The CDR3 contains 15 residues. Germline values: CDR1 SGHDN, CDR2 FVKESK. The CDR3 DNA is TGTGCCAGCAGCCAAGGGAGCTCTGGGGCCAACGTCCTGACTTTC. Translation gives CASSQGSSGANVLTF.

The J gene is TRBJ1-2, the V gene TRBV5-4; 10 bases are shared with TRBD1. V was pared by 4 bases and J by 5 bases, with 8 bases of the junction left unmatched. CDR3 length equals 15 residues. Germline V gene sequence: CDR1 SGHNT, CDR2 YYREEE (reference sequence). The CDR3, as DNA: TGTGCCAGCAGCCCGGGACAGGGGAAGGGGTATGGCTACACCTTC. It encodes CASSPGQGKGYGYTF. Looking up the rest from reference TRBV5-4 and TRBJ1-2 gives the full variable domain: ETGVTQSPTHLIKTRGQQVTLRCSSQSGHNTVSWYQQALGQGPQFIFQYYREEENGRGNFPPRFSGLQFPNYSSELNVNALELDDSALYLCASSPGQGKGYGYTFGSGTRLTVV.